This paragraph covers one T cell receptor beta chain sequence. Its antigen target is currently unknown. This could be a read error, since a much larger clone is one nucleotide away. This record comes from a study of molecular identifiers for immune sequencing clone quantification (dated by TCRdb to the late 2010s). Background for the entire study: For a replicate experiment, the RNA from either approximately 20,000 or 100,000 naive CD8 T cells was divided into five aliquots, and four of those aliquots went on to sequencing. CD8 T cells were used in a methods study to benchmark molecular-identifier clustering-based TCR repertoire sequencing (MIDCIRS) and TCR RNA copy counting.

Libraries came from PCR. TCRdb lists the instrument as NextSeq 500. Preparation of bulk TCR libraries followed a previously described approach, with the TCR primers listed in Table S5. Total RNA was purified with the Qiagen AllPrep DNA/RNA kit. Before analysis, reads from multiple sequencing runs of one library were combined. The study's processing was this. Reads were retained only if the reads had an exact TCR constant sequence, and the retained reads were trimmed to 150 nt and grouped according to their 12-nt molecular barcodes. Reads in each barcode group were sub-clustered using a 15% Levenshtein threshold, and a quality-weighted consensus sequence was built for each RNA molecule. Non-functional sequences were filtered out, along with any lower-count sequence sitting one edit away from another sequence. On the basis of fitting two negative binomial distributions, barcode sub-clusters with fewer than 20% of the maximum read count were discarded. The public reads were run again by TCRdb, first through fastp at Q25 and then through MiXCR, and only productive beta chains were kept. Rows matching on CDR3 protein sequence are summarized as one entry with the most common DNA and genes. TCRdb's processing, not the authors', yielded these V and J calls. The sample data list approximately 97,000 distinct CDR3 sequences, and 20% to 30% of these were observed just once. The top ten constitute about 0.99% of the sample.

General study outcomes and caveats: In CMV-specific effector cells, over 98% of molecules were held by clones above 20 RNA copies, whereas under 1% of molecules were held by such clones in naive cells. About 2.9 recovered TCR RNA copies per cell were obtained by modeling, versus around 10 by digital PCR, implying a capture efficiency of 30% to 35%. Without barcode sub-clustering, chimeric consensus sequences inflated TCR diversity; chimeras reached as high as 47%. Even against a background of about 960,000 naive CD8 T cells, spiked-in Jurkat TCR RNA amounting to a single cell's worth was reported to be detectable. The naive libraries included spiked-in Jurkat TCR RNA (roughly 9 copies' worth), and this RNA is not part of the donor repertoire. Highly expanded clone sizes could be underestimated because identical TCR molecules may share a barcode.

Naive CD8 T cell libraries were made from around 18,000 to 910,000 sorted cells using 10%, 30% or 50% of purified RNA. Naive CD8 T cells, defined as CD8+CD4-CCR7+CD45RA+, were FACS-sorted into RLT Plus buffer on a BD FACSAria II. Detection sensitivity was tested by spiking Jurkat RNA equal to some 10 TCR copies' worth into samples containing about 20,000-1,000,000 naive CD8 T cells. Enrichment of CD8 T cells was performed with RosetteSep CD8+ T Cell Enrichment Cocktail and Ficoll-Paque, after which ACK red cell lysis was carried out. The CDR1 and CDR2 encoded by the germline V gene are LGHNA and YSLEER. Taken from cysteine to phenylalanine, the CDR3 has 15 residues. Just the 45-base CDR3 DNA is kept, in frame starting at base 1.

The chain links TRBV4-3 with TRBJ2-7, with 10 bases aligning to TRBD1. The specimen was naive CD8+ T cells from blood, with Jurkat cell RNA spiked in. Read against the paper, the sample's cell subset or site label means: FACS-sorted CD8+CD4-CCR7+CD45RA+ naive T cells. The TCR originated in a human donor in good health. Some libraries in this study had Jurkat cell RNA spiked in. The CDR3 has the sequence CAGSGGTGVPYEQYF. The DNA sequence reads TGCGCCGGCAGCGGAGGGACAGGGGTCCCCTACGAGCAGTACTTC.